The 18 T cell receptor beta chains presented below share a single source sample, sequenced in a study of T cells in women clearing cervical HPV infection. Method: immunoSEQ multiplex PCR; TCRdb's copy keeps in-frame clones and lacks some. In all, the sample yields 20,000 or so clones. Sequences were obtained from blood buffy coat. Source of these receptors: a woman between 18 and 69 years old with a cervical HPV16 infection that either progressed to CIN3+ or cleared (not recorded which).

As for this clone: The read falls 3 residues short of the CDR3 end, and the missing part is taken from the germline J gene. J is TRBJ1-1 and V is TRBV12-3 or TRBV12-4, with 12 bases identical to TRBD1. There are 15 residues in the CDR3. Trimming at V came to 3 bases and at J to 6 bases, leaving 5 bases not matched to a gene. CDR3 DNA (partial): TGTGCCAGCAGTTTCTCGGGACAGGGGGCTGCTGAA. Translated: CASSFSGQGAAE. In full, the CDR3 reads CASSFSGQGAAEAFF.

Points on this clone: The read gets to within 3 residues of the CDR3 end, and the germline J gene fills in the rest. The chain recombines TRBV5-6 with TRBJ2-1; 9 bases map to TRBD2. J gave up 3 bases and V 3 bases, and 4 bases lay outside the gene matches. Germline loops: CDR1 SGHDT, CDR2 YYEEEE. This CDR3 is built from 15 residues. The CDR3 DNA, read in part, is TGTGCCAGCAGCTCCCTAGCGGGACGCTACAATGAG. Its translation: CASSSLAGRYNE. The entire CDR3 reads CASSSLAGRYNEQFF.

In the case of this clone: The CDR3 end falls 3 residues outside the read, so it is completed with the germline J gene. The chain joins TRBV2 to TRBJ2-7, with TRBD1 matching 9 bases. V was pared by 7 bases and J by 0 bases, with 1 base of the junction left unmatched. The CDR3 extends over 13 amino acids. Per the germline V gene, CDR1 is SNHLY and CDR2 is FYNNEI. Incomplete CDR3 DNA: TGTGCCAGCAAGGGACAGGGCTCCTACGAG. Its protein is CASKGQGSYE. The entire CDR3 reads CASKGQGSYEQYF.

Here the CDR3 reads CASTDGQANTGELFF. CDR3 DNA, as far as it was read: TGTGCCAGTACTGACGGACAGGCGAACACCGGGGAG. The chain links TRBV2 to TRBJ2-2, with 7 bases lining up with TRBD1. The CDR3 is cut off 3 residues early in the read; its end comes from the germline J gene. Germline loops: CDR1 SNHLY, CDR2 FYNNEI. J lost 0 bases, V lost 9 bases, and 7 bases had no gene match. The CDR3 spans 15 residues.

In the case of this clone: The missing CDR3 end, 3 residues past where the read stops, is filled in from the germline J gene. V usage is TRBV28 and J usage is TRBJ2-3, with 14 nucleotides matching TRBD2. This CDR3 is 16 amino acids long. Unmatched junction bases numbered 5, after V lost 5 bases and J lost 4 bases. The V gene's germline CDR1 is MDHEN and CDR2 SYDVKM. CDR3: CASSPAGLAGADTQYF. CDR3 bases read: TGTGCCAGCAGTCCGGCGGGACTAGCGGGAGCAGATACG.

With regard to this clone: One end of the junction fails to match germline, which may point to a read error. The missing CDR3 end, 3 residues past where the read stops, is filled in from the germline J gene. The chain recombines TRBV18 with TRBJ2-1; 10 positions match TRBD1. This CDR3 has 15 residues. Looked up from germline, CDR1 is KGHSH and CDR2 is LQKENI. Partial CDR3 DNA: TGTGCCGGCTCGCCCCGGGACAGGGGCTACAATGAG. Its translation: CAGSPRDRGYNE. From start to end, the CDR3 is CAGSPRDRGYNEQFF.

A remark on this clone: The missing CDR3 end, 3 residues past where the read stops, is filled in from the germline J gene. The chain combines TRBV12-3 or TRBV12-4 with TRBJ2-2; weak D call: TRBD2 (6 bases). V was cut by 4 bases and J by 4 bases, with 10 bases left in between. The CDR3 runs to 14 residues. CDR3 sequence: CASSSTRGTGELFF. CDR3 DNA (partial): TGTGCCAGCAGTTCGACTAGAGGCACCGGGGAG.

As concerns this clone: The read terminates 3 residues before the CDR3 end, so the remaining end is supplied by the germline J gene. The chain links TRBV5-1 to TRBJ2-6; 8 nucleotides line up with TRBD1. The V and J ends lost 4 bases and 0 bases, in that order; junction bases with no gene match: 6. Germline loops: CDR1 SGHRS, CDR2 YFSETQ. This CDR3 is built from 17 residues. CDR3 sequence: CASSNSDRDSGANVLTF. CDR3 DNA (partial): TGCGCCAGCAGCAACTCGGACAGGGACTCTGGGGCCAACGTC.

Concerning this clone itself: The read stops 3 residues short of the end of the CDR3; the missing end is completed from the germline J gene. This chain uses TRBV20-1 with TRBJ1-1, with a tentative D call TRBD1 (6 bases). The CDR3 is 15 amino acids. The germline V gene encodes CDR1 DFQATT and CDR2 SNEGSKA (reference sequence). The sequenced part of the CDR3 DNA is TGCAGTGCTCGACCCCTTAGGACAGCCACTGAAGAA. Translation gives CSARPLRTATEE. The whole CDR3 region reads CSARPLRTATEEAFF.

Concerning this clone: The CDR3 goes on 3 residues after the read ends, and that part is filled in from the germline J gene. This chain joins TRBV5-1 and TRBJ1-2, with D possibly TRBD1 on 5 matching bases. V was pared by 0 bases and J by 4 bases, with 10 bases between. Germline assignment: CDR1 SGHRS and CDR2 YFSETQ. The CDR3 is 14 residues long. CDR3 DNA, as far as it was read: TGCGCCAGCAGCTTGGTCGACAGAACCTATGGC. This sequence encodes CASSLVDRTYG. The CDR3 reads in full as CASSLVDRTYGYTF.

About this clone itself: The CDR3 goes on 3 residues after the read ends, and that part is filled in from the germline J gene. The chain recombines TRBV6-2 or TRBV6-3 with TRBJ1-2, with TRBD1 matching over 7 bases. V lost 4 bases and J lost 4; bases outside the gene matches: 15. The CDR3 has 17 amino acids. Germline V gene data show CDR1 as MNHEY and CDR2 as SVGEGT. CDR3 DNA, as far as it was read: TGTGCCAGCAGTTTTGGGACAGACCCACCAGATGGCTATGGC. Protein: CASSFGTDPPDGYG. The entire CDR3 protein reads CASSFGTDPPDGYGYTF.

Details on this clone: The CDR3 end falls 3 residues outside the read, so it is completed with the germline J gene. J is TRBJ2-5 and V is TRBV2; 7 nucleotides line up with TRBD1. The CDR3 covers 14 residues. V was clipped by 8 bases and J by 5 bases; unmatched bases: 11. The germline V gene has CDR1 SNHLY and CDR2 FYNNEI. The sequenced part of the CDR3 DNA is TGTGCCAGCCTTCAGGGGGACACGTGGGAGACC. As protein: CASLQGDTWET. In full, the CDR3 is CASLQGDTWETQYF.

As regards this clone: The read is 3 residues too short to cover the CDR3 end, so that end is filled in from the germline J gene. V usage is TRBV30 and J usage is TRBJ1-6; D gene unclear. V lost 5 bases and J lost 7, with 12 bases in between. The CDR3 contains 13 residues. The germline gives CDR1 GTSNPN, CDR2 SVGIG (reference sequence). Incomplete CDR3 DNA: TGTGCCTGGTCCCCAAGGGTGAATTCACCC. Amino acid sequence: CAWSPRVNSP. The whole CDR3 region reads CAWSPRVNSPLHF. The full variable domain, rest sourced from reference TRBV30 and TRBJ1-6, is SQTIHQWPATLVQPVGSPLSLECTVEGTSNPNLYWYRQAAGRGLQLLFYSVGIGQISSEVPQNLSASRPQDRQFILSSKKLLLSDSGFYLCAWSPRVNSPLHFGNGTRLTVT.

With regard to this clone: The read terminates 3 residues ahead of where the CDR3 ends, so the germline J gene completes it. The V and J genes are TRBV20-1 and TRBJ2-5; TRBD2 agrees at 7 bases. CDR3 length: 14 residues. The V segment lost 2 bases and the J segment 1 base; nucleotides outside the gene matches: 4. Germline V gives CDR1 DFQATT, CDR2 SNEGSKA (reference sequence). This CDR3 is CSARPGGGQETQYF. The CDR3 DNA, read in part, is TGCAGTGCTAGACCGGGCGGGGGCCAAGAGACC.

As concerns this clone: The read falls 3 residues short of the CDR3 end, and the missing part is taken from the germline J gene. The V gene is TRBV2, the J gene TRBJ1-4, with a possible D match to TRBD1 (6 bases). This CDR3 has 14 residues. CDR1 and CDR2 from the germline V gene are SNHLY and FYNNEI. V shed 6 bases and J shed 7 bases, with 15 bases lying between them. CDR3 DNA, as far as it was read: TGTGCCAGCAGGCAGGGGTCCTTGGGTGAAAAA. It yields the protein CASRQGSLGEK. The whole CDR3 protein is CASRQGSLGEKLFF.

As for this clone: The read terminates 3 residues ahead of where the CDR3 ends, so the germline J gene completes it. This sequence joins TRBV20-1 and TRBJ1-2; D is unresolved. V dropped 4 bases and J dropped 5 bases, with 8 bases sitting between them. The CDR3 is made up of 11 amino acids. CDR1 is DFQATT and CDR2 is SNEGSKA in the germline V gene (reference sequence). The CDR3 loop is CSATRRYGYTF. The sequenced part of the CDR3 DNA is TGCAGTGCTACCAGGCGTTATGGC.

Worth noting for this clone: The DNA ends 3 residues before the CDR3 does, and the rest of the CDR3 is filled in from the germline J gene. The chain joins TRBV19 to TRBJ1-5; 10 nucleotides line up with TRBD1. CDR1 is LNHDA, CDR2 SQIVND, per germline (reference sequence). This CDR3 contains 12 residues. V dropped 8 bases and J dropped 6; count of bases not matched to a gene: 1. The sequenced part of the CDR3 DNA is TGTGCCAGTGACAGGGGGCTTCAGCCC. Translation: CASDRGLQP. The entire CDR3 sequence reads CASDRGLQPQHF.

Of note for this clone: The observed sequence ends 3 residues before the CDR3 terminus, with the missing tail filled in from the germline J gene. The chain employs TRBV20-1 and TRBJ2-7; D is unclear. This CDR3 contains 12 residues. The V and J ends lost 6 bases and 0 bases respectively, with 9 bases between them. Germline loops: CDR1 DFQATT, CDR2 SNEGSKA (reference sequence). The covered CDR3 bases are TGCAGTGCATCCAGGAGCTCCTACGAG. Translation: CSASRSSYE. The whole CDR3 reads CSASRSSYEQYF.